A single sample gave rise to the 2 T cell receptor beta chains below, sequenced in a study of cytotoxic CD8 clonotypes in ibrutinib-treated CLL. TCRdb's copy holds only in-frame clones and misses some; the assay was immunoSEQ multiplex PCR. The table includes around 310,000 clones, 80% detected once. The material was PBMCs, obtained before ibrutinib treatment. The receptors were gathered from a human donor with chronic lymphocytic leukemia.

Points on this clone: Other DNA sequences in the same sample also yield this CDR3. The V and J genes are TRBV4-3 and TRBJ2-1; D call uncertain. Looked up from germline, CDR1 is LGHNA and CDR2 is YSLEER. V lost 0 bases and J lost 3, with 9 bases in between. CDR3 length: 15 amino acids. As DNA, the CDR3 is TGCGCCAGCAGCCAAGATCTGGGTAGCTACAATGAGCAGTTCTTC. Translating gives CASSQDLGSYNEQFF.

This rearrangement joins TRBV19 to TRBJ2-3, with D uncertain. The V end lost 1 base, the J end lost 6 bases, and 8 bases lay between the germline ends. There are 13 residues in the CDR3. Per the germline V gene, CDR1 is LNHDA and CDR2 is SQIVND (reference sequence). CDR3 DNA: TGTGCCAGTAGTATAGTGGGGTTGGATACGCAGTATTTT. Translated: CASSIVGLDTQYF.